These 14 T cell receptor beta chains originate from one sample sequenced in a study of regulatory T cells in long-lasting Graves disease. Through Arm-PCR of CDR3 regions and iRepertoire HTBI primers, TCR beta libraries were built. A single record per CDR3 protein comes from TCRdb applying MiXCR to the multiplex PCR reads. The data hold 400,000 or so distinct CDR3 sequences, with around 21% observed a single time. Time point here: persistent/refractory GD, antithyroid drugs over 5 years with positive TRAb. Extracted RNA from PBMCs served as the source of the TCR library. The sequencing here drew on peripheral blood mononuclear cells (PBMCs), taken when the disease was refractory, from a patient treated with antithyroid drugs. These receptors were taken from a female donor with Graves disease.

This clonotype was recorded at least ten times. The chain uses TRBV20-1 and TRBJ1-1; TRBD1 is a possible D gene (5 bases). CDR1 and CDR2 (germline): DFQATT, SNEGSKA (reference sequence). The CDR3 is 11 residues long. The V and J ends lost 3 bases and 9 bases respectively, with 11 bases between them. CDR3 sequence reads: CSASSGTQAFF. In DNA, the CDR3 is TGCAGTGCTAGTTCTGGGACTCAAGCTTTCTTT.

This clonotype was detected many times. The rearrangement joins TRBV7-2 to TRBJ2-7; D might be TRBD2 (7 bases). This CDR3 comprises 17 residues. Per germline, CDR1 SGHTA and CDR2 FQGNSA. The ends were cut back, 1 base at V and 3 bases at J, with 19 bases in the middle. CDR3 amino acids: CASSLDQQGAGVYEQYF. The DNA of the CDR3 is TGTGCCAGCAGCTTAGATCAACAGGGTGCGGGGGTCTACGAGCAGTACTTC.

V gene TRBV7-2 combines with J gene TRBJ1-1, with a weak D call TRBD1 (6 bases). Trimming left V 1 base short and J 4 bases short, with 13 bases between. CDR1 is SGHTA and CDR2 is FQGNSA in the germline V gene. The CDR3 runs to 15 residues. The CDR3 nucleotides read TGTGCCAGCAGCTTAGTAGGGATAGGGGGCACTGAAGCTTTCTTT. It encodes CASSLVGIGGTEAFF.

The rearrangement uses TRBV29-1 and TRBJ2-2; the D gene could be TRBD1 or TRBD2 (6 bases each). V was cut by 7 bases and J by 2 bases, with 11 bases left in between. The germline CDR1 and CDR2 sequences are SQVTM and ANQGSEA. CDR3 length: 13 residues. CDR3 region: CSGGAGNTGELFF. CDR3 coding DNA: TGCAGCGGGGGGGCGGGAAACACCGGGGAGCTGTTTTTT.

This clonotype was seen many times. This chain connects TRBV27 to TRBJ1-1; 9 bases map to TRBD1. Germline CDR1 is MNHEY and CDR2 is SMNVEV (reference sequence). The CDR3 has 14 amino acids. The V segment lost 5 bases and the J segment 5 bases; nucleotides outside the gene matches: 6. DNA for the CDR3: TGTGCCAGCAGTAGACAGGGGGTTGGAACTGAAGCTTTCTTT. This gives the protein CASSRQGVGTEAFF.

The sample holds many counts of this clonotype. V usage is TRBV7-2 and J usage is TRBJ1-6, with D unclear. The germline V and J ends were trimmed by 3 bases and 7 bases, with 7 bases remaining between them. The CDR3 consists of 13 residues. The germline V gene encodes CDR1 SGHTA and CDR2 FQGNSA. The CDR3 spells CASSLGLNSPLHF. The CDR3 DNA follows: TGTGCCAGCAGCTTGGGCCTAAATTCACCCCTCCACTTT.

This clonotype was seen at least ten times. The chain's CDR3 is CASSPLGVGSYEQYF. Here the CDR3 DNA reads TGTGCCAGCAGCCCCCTAGGTGTAGGGTCGTACGAGCAGTACTTC. The V and J genes are TRBV28 and TRBJ2-7; D call uncertain. Trimming stripped 6 bases from V and 4 bases from J, with 19 bases between. This CDR3 has 15 amino acids. Germline loops: CDR1 MDHEN, CDR2 SYDVKM.

The rearrangement links TRBV28 to TRBJ2-1, with 7 nucleotides matching TRBD2. Germline CDR1 reads MDHEN; CDR2 reads SYDVKM. The CDR3 runs to 14 residues. The V gene end was trimmed by 7 bases and the J gene end by 5 bases; junction bases not matched to a gene: 8. The chain's CDR3 is CASNPSGANNEQFF. CDR3 DNA: TGTGCCAGCAACCCTAGCGGAGCCAACAATGAGCAGTTCTTC.

This clonotype was counted a few times. The chain employs TRBV6-1 and TRBJ1-5, with TRBD1 as a possible D gene (5 bases). The germline gives CDR1 MNHNS, CDR2 SASEGT. The CDR3 consists of 14 residues. V lost 5 bases, J lost 6 bases, and 14 bases lay in between. CDR3 bases: TGTGCCAGCAGTCTTCAGGGTTGGAGTCAGCCCCAGCATTTT. Translation: CASSLQGWSQPQHF.

This clonotype is a singleton in its sample. The genes are TRBV18 and TRBJ2-2, with TRBD2 matching over 11 bases. V shed 1 base and J 6 bases; nucleotides not matched to a gene: 4. The CDR3 consists of 16 residues. CDR1 is KGHSH and CDR2 is LQKENI in the germline V gene. The CDR3 DNA sequence: TGTGCCAGCTCACCACTTTTACTAGCGGGAGCCGGGGAGCTGTTTTTT. Its protein is CASSPLLLAGAGELFF. Combining the CDR3 with reference TRBV18 and TRBJ2-2 gives the whole variable domain NAGVMQNPRHLVRRRGQEARLRCSPMKGHSHVYWYRQLPEEGLKFMVYLQKENIIDESGMPKERFSAEFPKEGPSILRIQQVVRGDSAAYFCASSPLLLAGAGELFFGEGSRLTVL.

V and J are TRBV15 and TRBJ1-3, with a tentative D call TRBD1 (5 bases). Between the trimmed V and J ends, which lost 1 base and 1 base, there was a span of 11 bases. Germline V gene sequence: CDR1 LNHNV, CDR2 YYDKDF (reference sequence). This CDR3 spans 16 amino acids. Written as DNA, the CDR3 is TGTGCCACCAGCAGAGGTGGCGCAGGGTCTGGAAACACCATATATTTT. This encodes CATSRGGAGSGNTIYF.

J is TRBJ2-1 and V is TRBV7-2; maybe TRBD2 (6 bases). The CDR3 consists of 15 residues. Germline V CDR1 and CDR2: SGHTA, FQGNSA. Trimming left V 6 bases short and J 2 bases short, with 14 bases between. The CDR3 spells CASSPPGLPYNEQFF. The CDR3 nucleotides are TGTGCCAGCAGTCCCCCGGGACTCCCCTACAATGAGCAGTTCTTC.

For the CDR3, the DNA is TGTGCCAGCAGCTTATGGCCGGACAATGAGCAGTTCTTC. Encoded protein: CASSLWPDNEQFF. The chain joins TRBV7-3 to TRBJ2-1, with no clear D. The ends were cut back, 2 bases at V and 5 bases at J, with 7 bases in the middle. CDR1 and CDR2 from the germline V gene are SGHTA and FQGTGA. CDR3 length: 13 residues.

Many counts were recorded for this clonotype. Here the CDR3 reads CASGQIAGVYEQYF. CDR3 nucleotides: TGTGCCAGCGGGCAAATAGCGGGAGTCTACGAGCAGTACTTC. The genes are TRBV6-1 and TRBJ2-7, with 9 bases lining up with TRBD2. This CDR3 spans 14 amino acids. The junction had 8 bases not matched to a gene; V was cut back by 8 bases and J by 3 bases. CDR1 is MNHNS, CDR2 SASEGT, per germline.